These T cell receptor beta chains were read from a single sample in a study of T cells in localized non-small cell lung cancer. The repertoire was sequenced with immunoSEQ multiplex PCR; TCRdb's copy has only in-frame clones and lacks some. The table has more than 2,000 clones, approximately 20% seen once; the top ten hold 15% to 20%. Source: lung tumor tissue, taken before any cancer treatment. These receptors were obtained from a male donor at least 60 years old with stage II lung adenocarcinoma. Each CDR3 is given with its conserved first and last residue. Each record gives: D gene, V gene, J gene, clone size, CDR3 length, CDR3 DNA, CDR3 protein. A D gene is named only where the DNA matches it firmly. Rows may omit the clone size; those that give it use once, few, many or a size class.

>NA|TRBV9|TRBJ2-2|NA|15
TGTGCCAGCAGCGTAGTTAGTGCGAACACCGGGGAGCTGTTTTTT
CASSVVSANTGELFF
>TRBD2|TRBV29-1|TRBJ2-5|NA|15
TGCAGCCTTTCGCCCCCAGCGGGGGCCTTGGAGACCCAGTACTTC
CSLSPPAGALETQYF
>TRBD2|TRBV19|TRBJ2-5|few|15
TGTGCCAGTAGCCTCCTCATGGGGGGGGGAGAGACCCAGTACTTC
CASSLLMGGGETQYF
>NA|TRBV9|TRBJ2-1|few|13
TGTGCCAGCAGCGTAAGGGTATACAATGAGCAGTTCTTC
CASSVRVYNEQFF
>NA|TRBV14|TRBJ2-7|NA|12
TGTGCCAGCAGCCCACACAACTACGAGCAGTACTTC
CASSPHNYEQYF
>TRBD1|TRBV10-2|TRBJ1-5|NA|13
TGCGCCAGCAGGGAGGACAGGGACCAGCCCCAGCATTTT
CASREDRDQPQHF
>TRBD2|TRBV29-1|TRBJ2-3|NA|13
TGCAGCGTTGAACTAGCGGGCACAGATACGCAGTATTTT
CSVELAGTDTQYF
>NA|TRBV6-8|TRBJ2-1|few|12
TGTGCCAGCAGCGAGTTCTACAATGAGCAGTTCTTC
CASSEFYNEQFF
>TRBD2|TRBV30|TRBJ2-1|few|12
TGTGCCTGGAGTCCTAGCGGGGAACTTCTGTTCTTC
CAWSPSGELLFF
>TRBD1|TRBV14|TRBJ2-5|NA|16
TGTGCCAGCAGGGCTACAGGGGGCCCGGTGGGAGAGACCCAGTACTTC
CASRATGGPVGETQYF
>NA|TRBV11-3|TRBJ1-3|NA|15
TGTGCCAGCAGCCAAGGGGGAACTATGGGAAACACCATATATTTT
CASSQGGTMGNTIYF
>NA|TRBV19|TRBJ1-5|NA|15
TGTGCCAGTAGAAATCTTCTGGGCGGCAATCAGCCCCAGCATTTT
CASRNLLGGNQPQHF
>NA|TRBV10-2|TRBJ2-2|NA|16
TGCGCCAGCAGTGAGTCGGGTGGGGCCGACACCGGGGAGCTGTTTTTT
CASSESGGADTGELFF
>NA|TRBV19|TRBJ2-5|NA|13
TGTGCCAGTAGTATAACACCGACGGAGACCCAGTACTTC
CASSITPTETQYF
>NA|TRBV6-8|TRBJ1-5|medium-sized|17
TGTGCCAGCAGTTACTCCCCCGCCGTGTATAGCAATCAGCCCCAGCATTTT
CASSYSPAVYSNQPQHF
>TRBD2|TRBV11-3|TRBJ2-7|medium-sized|15
TGTGCCAGCAGCTTTACTAGCGGGGGCCGGGTCGAGCAGTACTTC
CASSFTSGGRVEQYF
>TRBD1|TRBV9|TRBJ1-6|NA|15
TGTGCCAGCAGTGTCGGACAGGGGACTAGGTCACCCCTCCACTTT
CASSVGQGTRSPLHF
>NA|TRBV9|TRBJ2-1|NA|14
TGTGCCAGCAGCAAGGATCCTACAGGGCGTGAGCAGTTCTTC
CASSKDPTGREQFF
>NA|TRBV11-3|TRBJ2-1|many|15
TGTGCCAGCAGCTTGGTTGCGGGCAAGAACAATGAGCAGTTCTTC
CASSLVAGKNNEQFF
>TRBD2|TRBV11-3|TRBJ2-1|medium-sized|15
TGTGCCAGCAGCTCTCTAGCGGGGGCCTCGGGAGAGCAGTTCTTC
CASSSLAGASGEQFF
>NA|TRBV6-8|TRBJ2-1|NA|16
TGTGCCAGCAGTTACGGGGCAGGGAGCACCTACAATGAGCAGTTCTTC
CASSYGAGSTYNEQFF
>TRBD1|TRBV6-8|TRBJ1-2|few|13
TGTGCCAGCAGTCAGGGACAGGAACCTGGCTACACCTTC
CASSQGQEPGYTF
>NA|TRBV12-5|TRBJ2-1|NA|12
TGTGCTAGTGGTTTGACCCCGAATGAGCAGTTCTTC
CASGLTPNEQFF
>TRBD1|TRBV19|TRBJ1-1|NA|15
TGTGCCAGTAGTATAGTACAGGGGGCGAACACTGAAGCTTTCTTT
CASSIVQGANTEAFF
>NA|TRBV7-7|TRBJ2-4|NA|15
TGTGCCAGCAGCCGACCCCCCCAGGGAAGGGACATTCAGTACTTC
CASSRPPQGRDIQYF
>NA|TRBV14|TRBJ1-1|once|14
TGTGCCAGCAGCCGAGAAATCTCAAACACTGAAGCTTTCTTT
CASSREISNTEAFF
>TRBD1|TRBV30|TRBJ1-2|few|13
TGTGCCTGGAGTGTACTACAGGGGGTAGGCTACACCTTC
CAWSVLQGVGYTF
>NA|TRBV9|TRBJ2-1|few|16
TGTGCCAGCAGCACCGGGTCGGGGAGCATGGGCAATGAGCAGTTCTTC
CASSTGSGSMGNEQFF
>NA|TRBV11-3|TRBJ1-5|few|17
TGTGCCAGCAGCTTAGAGGGTGAGGGAGGCTCCAATCAGCCCCAGCATTTT
CASSLEGEGGSNQPQHF
>NA|TRBV19|TRBJ2-1|NA|13
TGTGCCAGTAGTCTTGCGGGGAGCGATGAGCAGTTCTTC
CASSLAGSDEQFF